The 5 T cell receptor beta chains below all came from one sample that was sequenced in a study of blood T cells in healthy people across ages. Primers used in a second PCR of roughly 6 to 12 cycles were a sample-barcoded 5' primer and a J-beta primer mix. TCRdb independently ran MiXCR on the 5' RACE reads; one entry per CDR3 protein. This table has some 1,000,000 distinct CDR3 sequences, 20% to 25% appearing once. The data were also submitted as part of a second study, on T cells of mothers and their children.

The sample comprised blood. These receptors all come from a girl aged 2 to 9 in good health.

The V call is TRBV7-3, the J call TRBJ2-3, with TRBD1 matching 9 bases. V was pared by 4 bases and J by 6 bases, with 14 bases of the junction left unmatched. The length of the CDR3 is 17 residues. The germline V gene encodes CDR1 SGHTA and CDR2 FQGTGA. The CDR3 coding sequence is TGTGCCAGCAGCTCGGCGACAGGGGGACCGGTGGGGGATACGCAGTATTTT. Its translation: CASSSATGGPVGDTQYF. The whole variable domain, remainder taken from reference TRBV7-3 and TRBJ2-3, is GAGVSQTPSNKVTEKGKYVELRCDPISGHTALYWYRQSLGQGPEFLIYFQGTGAADDSGLPNDRFFAVRPEGSVSTLKIQRTERGDSAVYLCASSSATGGPVGDTQYFGPGTRLTVL.

The gene calls are TRBV29-1 and TRBJ2-5; TRBD2 might be the D (6 bases). Near its end, the DNA agrees better with TRBJ2-7, so the J call may be wrong. Germline CDR1 and CDR2: SQVTM and ANQGSEA. The CDR3 has 13 residues. CDR3 sequence reads: CSVTSREIIEQYF. In nucleotides, the CDR3 is TGCAGCGTGACTAGTCGGGAGATTATCGAGCAGTACTTC.

This clonotype showed up many times. The J gene is TRBJ2-5, the V gene TRBV5-1; a weak D match, TRBD1 (6 bases). The J call is in doubt because the DNA end fits TRBJ2-7 better. Germline assignment: CDR1 SGHRS and CDR2 YFSETQ. The CDR3 is 12 residues long. As DNA, the CDR3 is TGCGCCAGCAGCTTGGTACAGGGCGAGCAGTACTTC. This codes for CASSLVQGEQYF.

This clonotype was counted between two and nine times. This chain connects TRBV3-1 to TRBJ2-1; D might be TRBD2 (5 bases). This CDR3 spans 13 amino acids. Trimming took 5 bases from V and 7 from J, leaving 12 bases between them. CDR1 is LGHDT and CDR2 is YNNKEL in the germline V gene (reference sequence). The CDR3: CASSSEGWNEQFF. Here the CDR3 DNA reads TGTGCCAGCAGCTCAGAGGGCTGGAATGAGCAGTTCTTC.

This clonotype was detected only once. The genes are TRBV10-3 and TRBJ2-5; TRBD2 might be the D (5 bases). Trimming left V 0 bases short and J 3 bases short, with 11 bases between. CDR3 length: 15 amino acids. The germline V gene encodes CDR1 ENHRY and CDR2 SYGVKD. The CDR3 nucleotides read TGTGCCATCAGTGAGTCAAGGGAGTATGAAGAGACCCAGTACTTC. Residues: CAISESREYEETQYF.